This T cell receptor (beta chain) was profiled in a study of blood T cell repertoires in COVID-19. The count of this clone is one. Profiled with immunoSEQ multiplex PCR; TCRdb holds only in-frame clones, not every one. The data show around 160,000 clones, roughly 80% seen once. The junction had 10 bases not matched to a gene; V was cut back by 3 bases and J by 2 bases. The germline gives CDR1 KGHSH, CDR2 LQKENI. The CDR3 is made up of 18 amino acids. The sequence was collected from a human donor in a cohort sampled during active COVID-19. Sequenced: peripheral blood. The chain combines TRBV18 with TRBJ2-3; 11 nucleotides match TRBD2. The CDR3 sequence: CASSPRVVLAGVTDTQYF. CDR3 DNA sequence: TGTGCCAGCTCACCCCGAGTGGTACTAGCGGGGGTCACAGATACGCAGTATTTT.